The text below deals with one T cell receptor beta chain. Its antigen is unknown. Per-nucleotide qualities are absent, and no much larger clonotype sits a single base away. Whole blood was collected in K2EDTA tubes by collaborating institutions according to the institutions' own protocols. Collaborator samples were shipped for TCRbeta analysis as frozen whole blood, isolated PBMCs, or DNA extracted from either sample type. Unmatched junction bases come to 8, with V trimmed by 11 bases and J by 4 bases. CDR1 and CDR2 are read off the germline V gene as MDHEN and SYDVKM. The CDR3, cysteine through phenylalanine, is 13 amino acids long. The CDR3 DNA has 39 bases and is translated from base 1. This record comes from a study of blood T cell repertoires in COVID-19 (dated by TCRdb to the early 2020s). Notes on the research overall: Samples from collaborators originated in the United States, Italy and Spain and spanned both the acute and convalescent phases of COVID-19. Where available, HLA class I and class II types were taken from metadata supplied by the sample provider and were not determined by assay-based typing. The material from the prospective study consisted of cDNA or gDNA derived from T cells, B-cell-depleted T cells, or PBMCs. Deeply sampled blood TCRbeta repertoires from subjects exposed to, actively infected with, or recovered from COVID-19 were included in the dataset. Samples were obtained from the ongoing ImmuneRACE study (first 160 participants) and from roughly 1,300 subjects provided by 6 global collaborators. Nearly every sample came with metadata listing a de-identified subject ID, COVID-19 status, age in years and sex. The repertoires were released in a freely available public database meant as a resource for research on the immune response to SARS-CoV-2. The full study reports these points: How much clinical and demographic metadata was included differed by source and by participant, and the metadata was provided uncurated.

TCRbeta CDR3 regions were amplified from genomic DNA using the immunoSEQ Assay, a bias-controlled multiplex PCR. The source study handled its data this way. The number of nucleated cells in each sample was estimated from the amplification of reference gene primers within the assay. To quantify the absolute abundance of each unique TCRbeta CDR3 rearrangement, sequence reads were collapsed and filtered. For each sample, productive Simpson clonality was calculated by taking the square root of Simpson's diversity index across productive rearrangements. Entries here come from immuneACCESS through TCRdb and include only in-frame sequences with V and J called. Some clones fail to appear in such tables; in the studies checked, an unresolved V gene covers under half of the shortfall, and the cause of the remainder is unknown. V, J and clone size derive from that table, while D and trimming were established from the DNA sequence. The sample table contains about 76,000 clones; only one count was recorded for around nine tenths of them. Of the sample, 15% to 20% is held by the ten largest clones.

Recombination joined TRBV28 with TRBJ1-5; TRBD1 fits 7 bases in the junction. The sequence came from a human donor in a cohort sampled during active COVID-19. The sequenced material came from peripheral blood. DNA sequence: TGTGCCGCCAAGGGGGCTTGGAATCAGCCCCAGCATTTT. The encoded protein is CAAKGAWNQPQHF.